The 7 T cell receptor beta chains in this list originate from one sample, sequenced in a study of identical twins. TCRdb redid the calling of the 5' RACE reads with MiXCR, one entry per CDR3 protein. The sample includes around 370,000 distinct CDR3 sequences, roughly 9% of them seen just once. Input material: naive T cells sorted from blood. The receptors were gathered from a woman aged 50 to 60 in good health.

This clonotype was seen a handful of times. V is TRBV12-3 or TRBV12-4 and J is TRBJ2-1; D is unclear. The CDR3 contains 14 residues. V lost 3 bases and J 5 bases, leaving 11 bases between the germline ends. This chain's CDR3 is CASSFDQLNNEQFF. DNA for the CDR3: TGTGCCAGCAGTTTCGATCAGCTAAACAATGAGCAGTTCTTC.

This clonotype was detected a few times. V gene TRBV24-1 combines with J gene TRBJ2-1; D remains ambiguous. V was shortened by 4 bases and J by 4 bases, with 7 bases between the two germline ends. Germline-derived CDR1 and CDR2 are KGHDR and SFDVKD. The CDR3 consists of 13 residues. The CDR3 region has the DNA TGTGCCACCAGTGACCACGTGTACAATGAGCAGTTCTTC. Its translation: CATSDHVYNEQFF.

This chain links TRBV10-3 with TRBJ2-7; tentatively, D is TRBD1 (5 bases). The germline V and J ends were trimmed by 4 bases and 1 base, with 8 bases remaining between them. Germline-derived CDR1 and CDR2 are ENHRY and SYGVKD. This CDR3 comprises 13 residues. The CDR3 spells CAISVGRSYEQYF. CDR3 nucleotides: TGTGCCATCAGTGTGGGGCGGTCCTACGAGCAGTACTTC.

The chain couples TRBV9 to TRBJ2-7; tentative D call: TRBD2 (6 bases). The germline CDR1 and CDR2 sequences are SGDLS and YYNGEE. V lost 4 bases and J lost 7, with 18 bases in between. The CDR3 spans 14 residues. CDR3 residues: CASSPLWDSGEQYF. The CDR3 nucleotides read TGTGCCAGCAGCCCCCTTTGGGACTCTGGGGAGCAGTACTTC.

V gene TRBV3-1 combines with J gene TRBJ1-5; D is unresolved. CDR1 and CDR2 (germline): LGHDT, YNNKEL (reference sequence). CDR3 length equals 14 residues. The germline V and J ends were trimmed by 1 base and 0 bases, with 4 bases remaining between them. Here the CDR3 DNA reads TGTGCCAGCAGCCAAGGGGTTAGCAATCAGCCCCAGCATTTT. It specifies CASSQGVSNQPQHF. Full variable domain (rest looked up from reference TRBV3-1 and TRBJ1-5): DTAVSQTPKYLVTQMGNDKSIKCEQNLGHDTMYWYKQDSKKFLKIMFSYNNKELIINETVPNRFSPKSPDKAHLNLHINSLELGDSAVYFCASSQGVSNQPQHFGDGTRLSIL.

The CDR3 here is CASSNDLPRGNTF. The CDR3 nucleotides read TGTGCCAGCAGCAACGACCTTCCAAGGGGCAACACCTTC. The chain uses TRBV7-9 and TRBJ1-2, with D possibly matching TRBD1 (5 bases). Trimming took off 5 bases at V and 12 bases at J, with 19 bases between the two ends. The CDR3 extends over 13 amino acids. Germline values: CDR1 SEHNR, CDR2 FQNEAQ (reference sequence).

This chain uses TRBV29-1 with TRBJ1-5; D may be TRBD1 (5 bases). Per germline, CDR1 SQVTM and CDR2 ANQGSEA. The CDR3 has 15 amino acids. Deletions cut 3 bases from V and 7 bases from J, with 19 bases between. CDR3 bases: TGCAGCGTTGAGACCGGGACGAGAATGTTACAGCCCCAGCATTTT. This translates into CSVETGTRMLQPQHF.